This TCR beta chain came from a study of cytomegalovirus exposure and HLA in healthy donors. With respect to this clone: Its matching antigen is unknown.

This CDR3 has 13 residues. Germline V lookup: CDR1 SQVTM, CDR2 ANQGSEA. V was clipped by 7 bases and J by 0 bases, with 10 bases between them. Vbeta (60) and Jbeta (13) primers were used in the PCR. Here immunoSEQ multiplex PCR was the method, and the copy in TCRdb shows in-frame clones only, minus some. Of about 210,000 clones in the sample, under 85% are singletons; the top ten hold about a tenth. Study conclusions and caveats: In vitro work confirmed that a few CMV-associated chains recognize CMV antigens.

Material: PBMCs. This clonotype originated in a woman aged 50 to 65 in good health and CMV-seropositive. The gene calls are TRBV29-1 and TRBJ2-1; D is uncertain. The CDR3 loop is CSADRSSYNEQFF. CDR3 DNA: TGCAGCGCCGACCGGAGCTCCTACAATGAGCAGTTCTTC.